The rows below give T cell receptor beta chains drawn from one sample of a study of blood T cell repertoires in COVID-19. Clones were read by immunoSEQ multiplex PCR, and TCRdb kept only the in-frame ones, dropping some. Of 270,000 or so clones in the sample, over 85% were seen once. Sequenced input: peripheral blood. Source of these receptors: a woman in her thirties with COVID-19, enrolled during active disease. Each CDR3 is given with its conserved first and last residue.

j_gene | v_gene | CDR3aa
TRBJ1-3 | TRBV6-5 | CASNNGGSGNTIYF
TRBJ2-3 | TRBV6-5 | CAAQLETDTQYF
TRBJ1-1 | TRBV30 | CAWSGFTNTEAFF
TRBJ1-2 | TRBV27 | CASSPGTGLAYGYTF
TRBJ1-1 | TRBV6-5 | CASSSTGNTEAFF
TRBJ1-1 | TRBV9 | CASSYYSYYGHTEAFF
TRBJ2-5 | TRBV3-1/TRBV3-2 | CASSPSTGVETQYF
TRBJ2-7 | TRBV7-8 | CASSLAPTGEESSYEQYF
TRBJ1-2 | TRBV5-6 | CASRDRANYGYTF
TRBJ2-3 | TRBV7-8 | CASSLRGGNTDTQYF
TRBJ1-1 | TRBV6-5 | CASSRGPDPNTEAFF
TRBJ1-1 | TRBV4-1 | CASSQRSQNTEAFF
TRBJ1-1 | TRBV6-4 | CASSSLGTGVAEAFF
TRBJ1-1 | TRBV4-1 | CASSPLTGDDTEAFF
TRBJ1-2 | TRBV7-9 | CASSLAGELYGYTF